This entry features one TCR beta chain sequence. The record originates from a study of T cells in Graves' hyperthyroidism and ophthalmopathy. Amplified TCR beta CDR3 regions came from RNA transcripts. The HTBI primer set was used in a first-round RT-PCR of the TCR CDR3. TCRdb processed the multiplex PCR reads anew with MiXCR; each CDR3 protein has one entry. The sample includes hundreds of thousands of distinct CDR3 sequences, around 46% seen only once; the top ten take 6.5% to 9%. This CDR3 region has 13 residues. Germline V gene lookup returns CDR1 LNHNV and CDR2 YYDKDF (reference sequence). V lost 4 bases to trimming and J lost 11 bases, with 14 bases between them.

The V gene is TRBV15, the J gene TRBJ1-4; possible D gene TRBD1, 5 bases. This sequence was found in a woman aged 18-35 years with Graves' hyperthyroidism. Sequencing was done on a sample of peripheral blood or thyroid tissue (not recorded which). Here the CDR3 DNA reads TGTGCCACCAGCAATGACTTAGGGGCGAAACTGTTTTTT. Translated: CATSNDLGAKLFF.